The text below deals with one T cell receptor (beta chain). The final CDR3 position lacks the conserved phenylalanine or tryptophan, pointing to a likely read error. It is unclear where the CDR3 begins or ends on the DNA, so no DNA is shown, and the CDR3 is as TCRdb lists it. TCRdb reprocessed the PCR reads via MiXCR. The sample shows 84,000 or so clones, around 7.8% of them seen only once. The data originate from a study of metastatic and nonmetastatic thyroid tumors. On the study more broadly: Repertoires from malignant and benign thyroid patients were compared across blood and tumor or nodule tissue.

All patients were treatment-naive before thyroid surgery. Sequenced material: blood. The TCR comes from a female donor with papillary thyroid cancer or a benign thyroid nodule (not recorded which). Some clones in this sample may be carry-over from other donors' samples.

This chain's CDR3 is CASSSRTSPTS. The chain joins TRBV7-2 to TRBJ2-6. With termini counted, the CDR3 has 11 amino acids. Per germline, CDR1 SGHTA and CDR2 FQGNSA.